This T cell receptor beta chain was profiled in a study of radiation and T cells in renal cell carcinoma. The CDR3 runs to 11 residues. V lost 5 bases and J lost 3, with 4 bases in between. The germline gives CDR1 SEHNR, CDR2 FQNEAQ (reference sequence). Sequenced by immunoSEQ multiplex PCR; TCRdb stores in-frame clones only, minus some. The table lists roughly 100,000 clones, less than 90% of them singletons, with approximately 8.1% in the top ten. Time point: baseline pretreatment blood. Treatment in this sample: 15 Gy SBRT to primary tumor, nephrectomy 4 weeks later. This sample comprised blood, obtained from a patient whose treatment included radiotherapy and nephrectomy. The receptor's source is a man aged 50 to 59 with renal cell carcinoma. The rearrangement joins TRBV7-9 to TRBJ2-5; D gene ambiguous. CDR3 DNA: TGTGCCAGCAGCCAAGAAGAGACCCAGTACTTC. Its translation: CASSQEETQYF.